The T cell receptor beta chain described here comes from a study of cytomegalovirus exposure and HLA in healthy donors. Donors were nominally healthy when sampled, though unrecorded immune exposures were likely. This CDR3 has 15 amino acids. The V gene's germline CDR1 is SGDLS and CDR2 YYNGEE. The V end lost 0 bases, the J end lost 4 bases, and 13 bases lay between the germline ends. This clone was seen a few times. Vbeta (60) and Jbeta (13) primers were used in the PCR. Clones were sequenced by immunoSEQ multiplex PCR, and TCRdb holds only the in-frame ones, with some missing. The sample comprises under 150,000 clones, approximately 80% of which are singletons, and over 2.5% rests with the top ten.

Sample: PBMCs. The V gene is TRBV9, the J gene TRBJ1-1; TRBD1 might be the D (5 bases). The clonotype was recovered from a male donor in good health and CMV-seronegative. In DNA, the CDR3 is TGTGCCAGCAGCGTAGATCAAGGGGCCTTCACTGAAGCTTTCTTT. Its translation: CASSVDQGAFTEAFF.